The T cell receptor beta chain described here comes from a study of blood T cells in healthy people across ages. This clonotype was counted a few times. Through a sample-barcoded 5' primer and a J-beta primer mix, a second PCR was run for roughly 7 to 11 cycles. Using its own MiXCR run on the 5' RACE reads, TCRdb lists one record per CDR3 protein. Of some 800,000 distinct CDR3 sequences listed, around 25% are singletons. The CDR3 sequence is 13 residues long. Germline CDR1 reads SQVTM; CDR2 reads ANQGSEA. V dropped 7 bases and J dropped 3 bases, with 15 bases sitting between them. This sample also appeared in a second study, on T cells of mothers and their children.

The clonotype comes from a boy aged 10-17 years in good health. The chain is built from TRBV29-1 and TRBJ1-2; no clear D gene. The sequenced sample was blood. CDR3 residues: CSARPLVDYGYTF. The DNA for the CDR3 is TGCAGCGCAAGACCTCTAGTGGACTATGGCTACACCTTC.